By share, the clone carrying this TCR beta chain ranks as large. Its antigen remains unidentified. This CDR3 region has 14 residues. Trimming pared 1 base from V and 4 bases from J, leaving 10 bases between. Per germline, CDR1 SGHNT and CDR2 YENEEA. These data are taken from a study of T cells in localized non-small cell lung cancer. Study-wide points: Owing to sequencing of a solitary tumor region, heterogeneity cannot be discounted. Adjacent lung had a median about 57 of the 100 largest tumor clones.

Clones were read by immunoSEQ multiplex PCR, and TCRdb kept only the in-frame ones, dropping some. This table has over 3,500 clones, just over 30% appearing once. Material: normal lung tissue next to the tumor, obtained before any cancer treatment. The chain links TRBV11-3 to TRBJ1-2; perhaps TRBD1 as D (6 bases). The source is a male donor at least 60 years old with stage III lung adenocarcinoma. Written as DNA, the CDR3 is TGTGCCAGCAGCTTAGTCCAGGGGACCTATGGCTACACCTTC. Amino acids: CASSLVQGTYGYTF.